This T cell receptor beta chain was sequenced for a study of shared clonotypes between healthy human individuals. Study as a whole: Each donor's CD4 naive and CD4 memory cells filled three plates apiece, CD8 naive two, and CD8 memory one.

Study-wide findings and caveats: Clonotypes which were not shared had lower generation probabilities than clonotypes that all four donors shared.

Assay execution proceeded at the deep level. Repertoires were generated with immunoSEQ multiplex PCR, while TCRdb's copy carries only in-frame clones and drops some. The top ten hold about 10% of the sample, which has 150,000 to 200,000 clones, around 63% seen once. As concerns this clone: Antigen: not known.

Trimming took 7 bases from V and 7 from J; bases not matched to a gene: 21. The CDR3 has 16 residues. Per the germline V gene, CDR1 is SQVTM and CDR2 is ANQGSEA. The source is a man in his thirties or forties in good health. This sequence joins TRBV29-1 and TRBJ2-7; TRBD1 matches 8 bases. The specimen was memory CD4+ T cells sorted from blood. Indicated subset: CD45RA-negative fraction. The CDR3 sequence is CSGGQGARRATGEQYF. CDR3 sequence (DNA): TGCAGCGGTGGGCAGGGGGCACGGCGGGCAACGGGGGAGCAGTACTTC.